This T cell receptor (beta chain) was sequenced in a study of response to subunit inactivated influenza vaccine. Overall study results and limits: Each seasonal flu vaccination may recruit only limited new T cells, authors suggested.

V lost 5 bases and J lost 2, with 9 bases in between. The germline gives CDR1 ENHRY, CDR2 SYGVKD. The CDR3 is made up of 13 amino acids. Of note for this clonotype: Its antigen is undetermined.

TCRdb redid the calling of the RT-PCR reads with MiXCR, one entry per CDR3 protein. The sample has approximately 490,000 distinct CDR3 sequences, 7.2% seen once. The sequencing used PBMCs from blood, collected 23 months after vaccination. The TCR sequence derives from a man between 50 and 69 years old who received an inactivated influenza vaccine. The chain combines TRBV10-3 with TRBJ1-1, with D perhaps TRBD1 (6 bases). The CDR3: CAISLGHNTEAFF. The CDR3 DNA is TGTGCCATCAGTTTGGGACACAACACTGAAGCTTTCTTT.